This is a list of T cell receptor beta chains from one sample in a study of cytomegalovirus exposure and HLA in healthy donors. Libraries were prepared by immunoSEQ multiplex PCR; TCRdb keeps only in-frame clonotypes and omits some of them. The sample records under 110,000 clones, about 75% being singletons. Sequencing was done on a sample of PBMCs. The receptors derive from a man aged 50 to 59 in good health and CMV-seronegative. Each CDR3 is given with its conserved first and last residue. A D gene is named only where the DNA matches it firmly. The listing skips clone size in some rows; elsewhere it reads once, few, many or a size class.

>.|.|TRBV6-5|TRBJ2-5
CASKPTGRRTQYF
TGTGCCAGCAAGCCCACAGGGCGGAGGACCCAGTACTTC
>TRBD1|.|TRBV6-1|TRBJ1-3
CASIRTGQYGNTIYF
TGTGCCAGCATTCGGACAGGGCAATATGGAAACACCATATATTTT
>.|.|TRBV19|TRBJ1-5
CASSILRDQPQHF
TGTGCCAGTAGTATATTGAGGGATCAGCCCCAGCATTTT
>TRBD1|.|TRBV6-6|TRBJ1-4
CVSSDRGHAKLFF
TGTGTCAGCAGCGACAGGGGGCATGCAAAACTGTTTTTT
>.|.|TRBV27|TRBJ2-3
CASSDIASTDTQYF
TGTGCCAGCAGCGACATCGCTAGCACAGATACGCAGTATTTT
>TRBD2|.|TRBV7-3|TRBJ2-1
CASSFRTSVHSYNEQFF
TGTGCCAGCAGCTTCAGGACTAGCGTTCACTCCTACAATGAGCAGTTCTTC
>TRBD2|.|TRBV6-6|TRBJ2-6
CAPLAGGDSGANVLTF
TGTGCCCCCCTCGCGGGAGGGGACTCTGGGGCCAACGTCCTGACTTTC
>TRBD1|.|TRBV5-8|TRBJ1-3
CASSFLGTGDLFSGNTIYF
TGTGCCAGCAGCTTTCTTGGGACAGGGGACCTTTTCTCTGGAAACACCATATATTTT
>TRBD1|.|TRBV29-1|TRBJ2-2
CSVEKGQGNTGELFF
TGCAGCGTTGAGAAGGGACAGGGGAACACCGGGGAGCTGTTTTTT
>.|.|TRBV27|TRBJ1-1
CASSFQGETTEAFF
TGTGCCAGCAGTTTTCAGGGTGAGACCACTGAAGCTTTCTTT
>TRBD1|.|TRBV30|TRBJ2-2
CAWAQGVEAGELFF
TGTGCCTGGGCACAGGGGGTTGAGGCCGGGGAGCTGTTTTTT
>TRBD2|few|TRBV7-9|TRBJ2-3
CASSLIGLAGSTDTQYF
TGTGCCAGCAGCTTAATCGGACTAGCGGGAAGTACAGATACGCAGTATTTT
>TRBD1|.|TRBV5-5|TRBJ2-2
CASSVVPGQGVEGELFF
TGTGCCAGCAGCGTTGTTCCGGGACAGGGGGTAGAAGGGGAGCTGTTTTTT
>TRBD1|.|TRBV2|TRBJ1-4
CASSALGQVNEKLFF
TGTGCCAGCAGTGCCCTTGGACAGGTTAATGAAAAACTGTTTTTT
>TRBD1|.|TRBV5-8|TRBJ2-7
CASSFAGDRGYEQYF
TGTGCCAGCAGCTTCGCCGGGGACAGGGGATACGAGCAGTACTTC
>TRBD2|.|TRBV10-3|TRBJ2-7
CAISGLAGEQYF
TGTGCCATCAGCGGACTAGCCGGCGAGCAGTACTTC
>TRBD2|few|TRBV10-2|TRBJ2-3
CASVRRTSGTDTQYF
TGCGCCAGCGTACGAAGGACTAGCGGCACAGATACGCAGTATTTT
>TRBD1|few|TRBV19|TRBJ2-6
CASSPGTGGSGANVLTF
TGTGCCAGTAGCCCGGGGACAGGGGGCTCCGGGGCCAACGTCCTGACTTTC
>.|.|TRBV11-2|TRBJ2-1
CASSSGLGRSYNEQFF
TGTGCCAGCAGCTCTGGACTGGGTAGGTCCTACAATGAGCAGTTCTTC
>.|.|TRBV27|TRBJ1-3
CASRRAAGNTIYF
TGTGCCAGCAGGCGGGCAGCTGGAAACACCATATATTTT
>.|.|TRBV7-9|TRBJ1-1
CASTGGAGTEAFF
TGTGCCAGCACCGGGGGAGCGGGCACTGAAGCTTTCTTT
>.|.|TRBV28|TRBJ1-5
CASQQGSQPQHF
TGTGCCAGCCAACAGGGATCTCAGCCCCAGCATTTT
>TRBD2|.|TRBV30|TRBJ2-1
CAWSEAGGAINEQFF
TGTGCCTGGAGTGAAGCGGGAGGGGCCATCAATGAGCAGTTCTTC
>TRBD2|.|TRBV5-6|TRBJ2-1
CASSLAIAGGGSYNEQFF
TGTGCCAGCAGCTTGGCCATAGCGGGAGGCGGCTCCTACAATGAGCAGTTCTTC
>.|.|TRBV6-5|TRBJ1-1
CASSPTANTEAFF
TGTGCCAGCAGCCCGACAGCAAACACTGAAGCTTTCTTT
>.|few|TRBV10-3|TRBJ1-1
CAITPGGETKAFF
TGTGCCATCACCCCCGGCGGGGAAACCAAAGCTTTCTTT
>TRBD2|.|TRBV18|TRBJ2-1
CASSPQSLAGASNEQFF
TGTGCCAGCTCACCACAATCCTTAGCGGGAGCAAGTAATGAGCAGTTCTTC
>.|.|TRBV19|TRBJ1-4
CASSKQMNEKLFF
TGTGCCAGTAGTAAGCAAATGAATGAAAAACTGTTTTTT
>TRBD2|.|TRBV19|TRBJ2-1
CASSLYSGAEQFF
TGTGCCAGTAGTCTATATAGCGGGGCTGAGCAGTTCTTC
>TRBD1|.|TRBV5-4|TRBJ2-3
CASSSDRVSTDTQYF
TGTGCCAGCAGCTCAGACAGGGTTAGCACAGATACGCAGTATTTT
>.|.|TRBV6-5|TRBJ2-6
CASKGAGANVLTF
TGTGCCAGCAAGGGAGCTGGGGCCAACGTCCTGACTTTC
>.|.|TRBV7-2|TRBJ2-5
CASSLYGSGETQYF
TGTGCCAGCAGCTTATACGGGAGTGGCGAGACCCAGTACTTC
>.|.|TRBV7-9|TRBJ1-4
CSSSLGVGVGEKLFF
TGTTCCAGCAGCTTAGGAGTAGGGGTCGGTGAAAAACTGTTTTTT
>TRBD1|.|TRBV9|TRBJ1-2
CASSVGQGLYGYTF
TGTGCCAGCAGCGTCGGACAGGGGCTCTATGGCTACACCTTC
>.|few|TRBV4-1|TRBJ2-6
CASSQRPEGETGANVLTF
TGCGCCAGCAGCCAGCGCCCCGAGGGGGAAACTGGGGCCAACGTCCTGACTTTC
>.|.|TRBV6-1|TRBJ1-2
CASSERVGAGPGRYGYTF
TGTGCCAGCAGTGAAAGGGTAGGGGCAGGCCCGGGTCGCTATGGCTACACCTTC
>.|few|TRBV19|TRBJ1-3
CASSPPPGTGNTIYF
TGTGCCAGTAGTCCCCCCCCCGGGACTGGAAACACCATATATTTT
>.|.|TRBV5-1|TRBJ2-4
CASSFKGGTKNIQYF
TGCGCCAGCAGCTTCAAGGGGGGGACCAAAAACATTCAGTACTTC
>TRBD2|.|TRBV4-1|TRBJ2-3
CASSLPREYRTDTQYF
TGCGCCAGCAGCCTCCCGCGGGAGTATCGCACAGATACGCAGTATTTT
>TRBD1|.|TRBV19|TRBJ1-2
CASTQRQGSGYTF
TGTGCCAGTACCCAACGACAGGGCAGTGGCTACACCTTC
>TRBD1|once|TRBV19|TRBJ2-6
CASSYRGDRANVLTF
TGTGCCAGTAGTTACAGGGGTGACAGGGCCAACGTCCTGACTTTC
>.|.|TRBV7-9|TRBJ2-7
CASSLYESSYEQYF
TGTGCCAGCAGCCTATATGAAAGCTCCTACGAGCAGTACTTC
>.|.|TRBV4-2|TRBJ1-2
CASSQDGAGRGANYGYTF
TGTGCCAGCAGCCAAGATGGGGCAGGGCGCGGGGCTAACTATGGCTACACCTTC
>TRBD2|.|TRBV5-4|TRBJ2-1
CASSGSGSYNEQFF
TGTGCCAGCAGCGGTAGCGGGTCCTACAATGAGCAGTTCTTC
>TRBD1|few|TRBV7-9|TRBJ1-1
CASSERPGTVNTEAFF
TGTGCCAGCAGCGAACGCCCCGGGACAGTGAACACTGAAGCTTTCTTT
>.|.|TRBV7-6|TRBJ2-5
CASSFGGSSETQYF
TGTGCCAGCAGCTTTGGGGGCTCCAGTGAGACCCAGTACTTC
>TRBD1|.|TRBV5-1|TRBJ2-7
CASNPGQGVYEQYF
TGCGCCAGCAATCCGGGACAGGGAGTCTACGAGCAGTACTTC
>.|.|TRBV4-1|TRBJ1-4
CASSPVPQPTNEKLFF
TGCGCCAGCAGCCCAGTACCCCAACCAACTAATGAAAAACTGTTTTTT
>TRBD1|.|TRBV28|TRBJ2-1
CAGSLFAYRGSYNEQFF
TGTGCCGGCAGTTTATTTGCCTACAGGGGCTCCTACAATGAGCAGTTCTTC
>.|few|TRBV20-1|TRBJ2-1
CSAGQNEQFF
TGCAGTGCTGGACAGAATGAGCAGTTCTTC
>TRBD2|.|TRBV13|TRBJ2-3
CANNRRGADTQYF
TGTGCCAACAACCGGCGGGGGGCGGATACGCAGTATTTT